The T cell receptor beta chain described here comes from a study of OX40 agonist ivuxolimab in advanced cancers. On the study more broadly: An anti-OX40 (CD134) antibody with agonistic activity, ivuxolimab, was administered to patients. Patients assigned to dose escalation were diagnosed with hepatocellular carcinoma, melanoma, renal cell or head and neck cancer. Patients with prior anti-PD-1, anti-PD-L1 or anti-CTLA-4 therapy were eligible; 40% had some.

The CDR3 runs to 15 residues. The V and J ends lost 6 bases and 2 bases, in that order; junction bases with no gene match: 9. Germline V CDR1 and CDR2: SGHDT, YYEEEE. Using immunoSEQ multiplex PCR, the repertoire was profiled, and TCRdb retains in-frame clones only, with some absent. The data hold more than 60,000 clones, with approximately 83% observed a single time. Comments on this clone: What it binds is not known.

General observations from the study: At doses 0.1 to 3.0 mg/kg, CD4+ and CD8+ clones expanded.

The sequencing used CD4+ or CD8+ T cells sorted from blood, collected in a trial of the OX40 agonist ivuxolimab. This receptor was taken from an adult with an advanced solid tumor such as melanoma, head and neck, liver or kidney cancer. The genes are TRBV5-6 and TRBJ2-5; 8 bases map to TRBD1. CDR3 nucleotide sequence: TGTGCCAGCATTCAAGAGCGGACAGGGCAAGAGACCCAGTACTTC. It codes for CASIQERTGQETQYF.